This TCR beta chain was sequenced during a study of blood T cell repertoires in COVID-19. Study-level information: From the United States, Italy and Spain came samples of acute and convalescent COVID-19. Sources were T cells, B-cell-depleted T cells, or PBMCs; the material itself was cDNA or gDNA.

Per the study methods: Estimated nucleated cell counts came from reference gene primer amplification. Generated by immunoSEQ multiplex PCR, the TCRdb table keeps only in-frame clones and is missing some. The V and J calls and clone size are taken from that table; D and trimming were inferred from the DNA. The sample lists 200,000 to 250,000 clones; roughly 75% were seen once. The germline V gene encodes CDR1 SGHVS and CDR2 FNYEAQ. With V trimmed by 4 bases and J by 6 bases, 8 bases remained unmatched. This CDR3 is 16 amino acids long. At least ten counts were recorded for this clone. Sequencing was done on a sample of peripheral blood. The rearrangement joins TRBV7-6 to TRBJ2-3; TRBD2 aligns across 12 bases. This sequence originates from a woman in her 70s with acute or convalescent COVID-19. Here the CDR3 DNA reads TGTGCCAGCAGCTCCCGACTAGCGGGAGTGGGGGATACGCAGTATTTT. It encodes CASSSRLAGVGDTQYF.